Below are 23 T cell receptor beta chains sequenced from a single sample in a study of cytomegalovirus exposure and HLA in healthy donors. The PCR contained 60 Vbeta and 13 Jbeta primers. TCRdb's table, derived via immunoSEQ multiplex PCR, lists solely in-frame clones and lacks some. This repertoire includes approximately 140,000 clones. Material: PBMCs. The receptors were gathered from a young woman in good health and CMV-seronegative.

The V call is TRBV7-8, the J call TRBJ2-5; possibly TRBD2 for D (6 bases). The V gene lost 5 bases and the J gene lost 2 bases, with 18 bases spanning the gap. CDR1 and CDR2 from the germline V gene are SGHVS and FQNEAQ. This CDR3 spans 16 amino acids. The CDR3 region is CASSPRDSVRQETQYF. CDR3 sequence (DNA): TGTGCCAGCAGCCCCCGGGACTCTGTGAGGCAAGAGACCCAGTACTTC.

The chain recombines TRBV5-1 with TRBJ1-4, with D tentatively TRBD1 (6 bases). The V end lost 0 bases, the J end lost 8 bases, and 17 bases lay between the germline ends. Germline CDR1 SGHRS, CDR2 YFSETQ. CDR3 length equals 16 residues. CDR3 in amino acids: CASSLAGQGPLEKLFF. Written as DNA, the CDR3 is TGCGCCAGCAGCTTGGCCGGGCAGGGGCCCTTGGAAAAACTGTTTTTT.

This rearrangement joins TRBV5-4 to TRBJ1-2; tentatively, D is TRBD1 (6 bases). The CDR3 is 14 residues long. V was shortened by 4 bases and J by 4 bases, with 14 bases between the two germline ends. Germline V gene sequence: CDR1 SGHNT, CDR2 YYREEE (reference sequence). Written as DNA, the CDR3 is TGTGCCAGCAGCCAGCAGGACAGACCCTATGGCTACACCTTC. Residues: CASSQQDRPYGYTF.

The V and J genes are TRBV9 and TRBJ2-3; TRBD2 matches 7 bases. In germline, CDR1 is SGDLS, CDR2 YYNGEE. Unmatched junction bases numbered 2, after V lost 2 bases and J lost 2 bases. CDR3 length: 14 amino acids. CDR3 residues: CASSVGLSTDTQYF. The CDR3 DNA is TGTGCCAGCAGCGTGGGACTATCCACAGATACGCAGTATTTT. Variable domain in full (rest from reference TRBV9 and TRBJ2-3): DSGVTQTPKHLITATGQRVTLRCSPRSGDLSVYWYQQSLDQGLQFLIQYYNGEERAKGNILERFSAQQFPDLHSELNLSSLELGDSALYFCASSVGLSTDTQYFGPGTRLTVL.

The chain links TRBV19 to TRBJ2-1; 9 positions match TRBD1. CDR3 length: 15 amino acids. Germline trimming cut 4 bases from V and 8 bases from J; bases unmatched to any gene: 9. Germline values: CDR1 LNHDA, CDR2 SQIVND (reference sequence). CDR3: CASSNRDRALYEQFF. The CDR3 nucleotides are TGTGCCAGTAGTAATCGGGACAGGGCTTTATATGAGCAGTTCTTC.

The V and J genes are TRBV7-8 and TRBJ2-4, with TRBD1 matching 7 bases. Per the germline V gene, CDR1 is SGHVS and CDR2 is FQNEAQ. The CDR3 spans 15 residues. J lost 3 bases, V lost 4 bases, and 6 bases had no gene match. CDR3 nucleotides: TGTGCCAGCAGCTCCAGGGGGTTTGACAAAAACATTCAGTACTTC. This translates into CASSSRGFDKNIQYF.

This chain connects TRBV7-2 to TRBJ2-7, with 9 bases aligning to TRBD1. The CDR3 sequence is 17 residues long. Trimming at V came to 5 bases and at J to 2 bases, leaving 13 bases not matched to a gene. The germline V gene encodes CDR1 SGHTA and CDR2 FQGNSA. CDR3 amino acids: CASSRRGPGQGTYEQYV. DNA of the CDR3: TGTGCCAGCAGCCGAAGAGGTCCGGGACAGGGAACCTACGAGCAGTACGTC.

The chain has TRBV7-6 and TRBJ2-3, with 12 bases that match TRBD2. The CDR3 is made up of 18 amino acids. The germline CDR1 and CDR2 sequences are SGHVS and FNYEAQ. J was trimmed by 3 bases and V by 2 bases; bases with no gene match: 9. The CDR3 spells CASSLSYPGTSGTDTQYF. DNA of the CDR3: TGTGCCAGCAGCTTATCCTACCCCGGGACTAGCGGGACAGATACGCAGTATTTT.

The V call is TRBV4-1, the J call TRBJ2-3; D not certain. The CDR3 contains 15 residues. Deletions cut 0 bases from V and 0 bases from J, with 7 bases between. Germline-derived CDR1 and CDR2 are MGHRA and YSYEKL. DNA of the CDR3: TGCGCCAGCAGCCAAGAGGGCCCTAGCACAGATACGCAGTATTTT. It specifies CASSQEGPSTDTQYF.

On this clone itself: The germline gene is not matched at one end of the junction; a read error may be the cause. The J gene is TRBJ2-3, the V gene TRBV10-3; D unclear. The CDR3 totals 14 residues. Germline V gene lookup returns CDR1 ENHRY and CDR2 SYGVKD. For the CDR3, the DNA is TGTGCCATCAGTGAGTCGATTTTGGCAGATACGCAATATTTT. Protein sequence: CAISESILADTQYF.

This sequence joins TRBV5-4 and TRBJ2-5, with TRBD2 identical over 11 bases. From germline, CDR1 is SGHNT and CDR2 YYREEE (reference sequence). Germline trimming cut 3 bases from V and 3 bases from J; bases unmatched to any gene: 7. The CDR3 runs 16 residues. The CDR3 sequence: CASSSDLLAGEETQYF. CDR3 nucleotide sequence: TGTGCCAGCAGCTCGGACTTACTAGCGGGGGAAGAGACCCAGTACTTC.

The chain joins TRBV7-2 to TRBJ2-1; the match to TRBD2 covers 12 bases. The CDR3 extends over 15 amino acids. Unmatched junction bases numbered 3, after V lost 4 bases and J lost 5 bases. Germline assignment: CDR1 SGHTA and CDR2 FQGNSA. The CDR3 nucleotides read TGTGCCAGCAGCTCGACTAGCGGGAGCCACAATGAGCAGTTCTTC. As protein: CASSSTSGSHNEQFF. The complete variable domain, with remaining parts taken from reference TRBV7-2 and TRBJ2-1, reads GAGVSQSPSNKVTEKGKDVELRCDPISGHTALYWYRQSLGQGLEFLIYFQGNSAPDKSGLPSDRFSAERTGGSVSTLTIQRTQQEDSAVYLCASSSTSGSHNEQFFGPGTRLTVL.

This chain joins TRBV7-3 and TRBJ2-3; D perhaps matches TRBD2 (6 bases). V was shortened by 2 bases and J by 1 base, with 7 bases between the two germline ends. The CDR3 sequence is 14 residues long. In germline, CDR1 is SGHTA, CDR2 FQGTGA. The CDR3 DNA reads as TGTGCCAGCAGCTTAGCTAGCGGCACAGATACGCAGTATTTT. As protein: CASSLASGTDTQYF.

The chain recombines TRBV11-2 with TRBJ1-3, with TRBD1 as a possible D gene (5 bases). In germline, CDR1 is SGHAT, CDR2 FQNNGV. V was clipped by 5 bases and J by 0 bases, with 11 bases between them. The CDR3 sequence is 15 residues long. This chain's CDR3 is CASSPWDSSGNTIYF. The CDR3 bases are TGTGCCAGCAGCCCTTGGGACTCCTCTGGAAACACCATATATTTT.

The CDR3 DNA reads TGTGCTAGTGGCCGGACATCCGAAGGAAACACCATATATTTT. Its protein is CASGRTSEGNTIYF. The chain has TRBV12-5 and TRBJ1-3; D is perhaps TRBD1 (5 bases). V was pared by 6 bases and J by 4 bases, with 13 bases between. CDR3 size: 14 residues. CDR1 is LGHNT and CDR2 is FRNRAP in the germline V gene. The variable domain in full, completed from reference TRBV12-5 and TRBJ1-3, reads DARVTQTPRHKVTEMGQEVTMRCQPILGHNTVFWYRQTMMQGLELLAYFRNRAPLDDSGMPKDRFSAEMPDATLATLKIQPSEPRDSAVYFCASGRTSEGNTIYFGEGSWLTVV.

The chain joins TRBV7-3 to TRBJ2-2; TRBD2 agrees at 7 bases. The CDR3 has 14 residues. Germline V gene lookup returns CDR1 SGHTA and CDR2 FQGTGA. Losses at the gene ends were 7 bases for V and 5 bases for J; bases not matched to a gene: 7. The CDR3 DNA sequence: TGTGCCAGCAAGGCTAACGGGGGGACCGGGGAGCTGTTTTTT. It specifies CASKANGGTGELFF.

The chain is built from TRBV20-1 and TRBJ2-5; D gene unclear. The J call may be faulty, since TRBJ2-7 better matches the DNA end. CDR1 DFQATT and CDR2 SNEGSKA come from the germline V gene (reference sequence). This CDR3 spans 11 amino acids. The CDR3 loop is CSARKNYEQYF. The CDR3 bases are TGCAGTGCTAGAAAAAACTACGAGCAGTACTTC.

The chain uses TRBV9 and TRBJ1-5; a possible D gene is TRBD1 (6 bases). The CDR3 loop spans 13 amino acids. Germline loops: CDR1 SGDLS, CDR2 YYNGEE. V lost 4 bases and J lost 6, with 11 bases in between. The CDR3 loop is CASSPTGSQPQHF. The DNA of the CDR3 is TGTGCCAGCAGCCCAACAGGGTCTCAGCCCCAGCATTTT.

About this clone itself: The sample holds other DNA sequences that translate to the same CDR3. The chain uses TRBV4-3 and TRBJ1-4; TRBD1 might be the D (6 bases). The germline gives CDR1 LGHNA, CDR2 YSLEER. Trimming removed 1 base at V and 5 bases at J, with 8 bases between. The CDR3 spans 14 residues. The CDR3 reads CASSQGQGNEKLFF. The CDR3 bases are TGCGCCAGCAGCCAAGGGCAGGGGAATGAAAAACTGTTTTTT.

The rearrangement joins TRBV28 to TRBJ1-5, with TRBD1 matching over 7 bases. This CDR3 has 17 amino acids. J gave up 0 bases and V 5 bases, and 10 bases lay outside the gene matches. Germline V lookup: CDR1 MDHEN, CDR2 SYDVKM. Here the CDR3 reads CASSPHGTVDSNQPQHF. The CDR3 nucleotides read TGTGCCAGCAGTCCCCACGGGACAGTAGATAGCAATCAGCCCCAGCATTTT.

V usage is TRBV6-6 and J usage is TRBJ2-1; the D is unclear. Per germline, CDR1 MNHNY and CDR2 SVGAGI (reference sequence). Between the trimmed V and J ends, which lost 4 bases and 7 bases, there was a span of 14 bases. This CDR3 contains 14 residues. As DNA, the CDR3 is TGTGCCAGCAGTTTCGACTCAGAAAGTAATGAGCAGTTCTTC. As protein: CASSFDSESNEQFF.

The V gene is TRBV7-9, the J gene TRBJ1-2; D may be TRBD1 (5 bases). The CDR3 consists of 16 residues. V lost 5 bases, J lost 0 bases, and 16 bases lay in between. CDR1 is SEHNR, CDR2 FQNEAQ, per germline (reference sequence). CDR3 coding DNA: TGTGCCAGCAGCCCCCCATGGTGGGGGGCTAACTATGGCTACACCTTC. Protein sequence: CASSPPWWGANYGYTF.

The chain uses TRBV4-1 and TRBJ1-1; no reliable D call. The germline gives CDR1 MGHRA, CDR2 YSYEKL. V shed 4 bases and J shed 1 base, with 13 bases lying between them. CDR3 length equals 15 residues. The CDR3 region is CASSLTPIANTEAFF. Here the CDR3 DNA reads TGCGCCAGCAGCCTAACTCCTATCGCGAACACTGAAGCTTTCTTT.